This T cell receptor beta chain was identified in a study of shared clonotypes between healthy human individuals. The V gene's germline CDR1 is SGHDT and CDR2 YYEEEE. CDR3 size: 14 residues. With 1 base clipped from V and 6 bases from J, the junction kept 5 bases outside the gene matches. At the deep level, the assay was run. Method: immunoSEQ multiplex PCR; TCRdb's copy keeps in-frame clones and lacks some. Among more than 400,000 clones listed, more than 75% were seen once. This TCR was sampled from a woman in her 40s in good health. Some clones in this sample may be carry-over from other donors' samples. Sample: PBMCs. The chain links TRBV5-6 to TRBJ1-2, with TRBD1 identical over 8 bases. The CDR3 reads CASSLPGQDHGYTF. The CDR3, as DNA: TGTGCCAGCAGCTTGCCGGGACAGGACCATGGCTACACCTTC.